A single sample gave rise to the 5 T cell receptor beta chains below, sequenced in a study of CD8 T cells in Susac syndrome. Random hexamers were used to reverse transcribe about 0.5 to 1 ug of RNA. Using its own MiXCR run on the immunoSEQ multiplex PCR reads, TCRdb lists one record per CDR3 protein. The table records over 130,000 distinct CDR3 sequences, roughly 95% of them present only once. The sequencing input was CD4+ T cells from PBMCs. The receptors shown here come from a human donor with multiple sclerosis.

The table lists this clonotype with a count of one. The chain combines TRBV4-1 with TRBJ2-6, with D perhaps TRBD1 (6 bases). Germline V gives CDR1 MGHRA, CDR2 YSYEKL. CDR3 length: 16 amino acids. V was clipped by 1 base and J by 0 bases, with 7 bases between them. The CDR3 DNA reads TGCGCCAGCAGCCAAGGGACAGTCTCTGGGGCCAACGTCCTGACTTTC. Protein: CASSQGTVSGANVLTF.

This rearrangement joins TRBV18 to TRBJ1-5, with 10 bases lining up with TRBD1. J lost 3 bases, V lost 5 bases, and 7 bases had no gene match. This CDR3 region has 16 residues. CDR1 KGHSH and CDR2 LQKENI come from the germline V gene. The CDR3 nucleotides read TGTGCCAGCTCAAAAGGACAGGGGGGACCCAATCAGCCCCAGCATTTT. As protein: CASSKGQGGPNQPQHF.

The chain combines TRBV7-9 with TRBJ1-2; the D is unclear. The CDR3 runs to 14 residues. Germline CDR1 reads SEHNR; CDR2 reads FQNEAQ (reference sequence). V was cut by 6 bases and J by 2 bases, with 13 bases left in between. The CDR3 here is CASRRGESNYGYTF. CDR3 nucleotide sequence: TGTGCCAGCAGACGTGGGGAATCGAACTATGGCTACACCTTC.

The chain recombines TRBV5-1 with TRBJ2-6, with D hard to call. Germline V gives CDR1 SGHRS, CDR2 YFSETQ. V dropped 4 bases and J dropped 0 bases, with 8 bases sitting between them. CDR3 length: 15 residues. The CDR3 is CASSLTSSGANVLTF. In nucleotides, the CDR3 is TGCGCCAGCAGCCTCACCTCCTCTGGGGCCAACGTCCTGACTTTC.

The rearrangement uses TRBV12-3 or TRBV12-4 and TRBJ1-2; tentatively, D is TRBD1 (5 bases). V was clipped by 5 bases and J by 6 bases, with 16 bases between them. This CDR3 region has 14 residues. CDR3 in amino acids: CASSPTVTAHGYTF. DNA of the CDR3: TGTGCCAGCAGTCCCACCGTGACAGCGCATGGCTACACCTTC.